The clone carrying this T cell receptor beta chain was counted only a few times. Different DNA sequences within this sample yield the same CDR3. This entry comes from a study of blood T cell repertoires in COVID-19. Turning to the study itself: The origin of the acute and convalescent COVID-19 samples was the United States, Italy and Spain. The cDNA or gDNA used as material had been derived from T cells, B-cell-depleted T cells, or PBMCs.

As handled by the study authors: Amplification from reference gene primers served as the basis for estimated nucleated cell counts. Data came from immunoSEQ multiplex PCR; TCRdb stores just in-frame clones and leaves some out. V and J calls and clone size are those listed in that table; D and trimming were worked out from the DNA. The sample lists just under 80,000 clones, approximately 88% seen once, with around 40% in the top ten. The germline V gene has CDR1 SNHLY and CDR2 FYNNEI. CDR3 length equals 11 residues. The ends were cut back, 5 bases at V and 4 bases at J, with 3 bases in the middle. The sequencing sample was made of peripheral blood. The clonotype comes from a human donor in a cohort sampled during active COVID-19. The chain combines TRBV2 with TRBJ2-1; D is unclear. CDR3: CASSPYNEQFF. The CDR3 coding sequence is TGTGCCAGCAGTCCTTACAATGAGCAGTTCTTC.